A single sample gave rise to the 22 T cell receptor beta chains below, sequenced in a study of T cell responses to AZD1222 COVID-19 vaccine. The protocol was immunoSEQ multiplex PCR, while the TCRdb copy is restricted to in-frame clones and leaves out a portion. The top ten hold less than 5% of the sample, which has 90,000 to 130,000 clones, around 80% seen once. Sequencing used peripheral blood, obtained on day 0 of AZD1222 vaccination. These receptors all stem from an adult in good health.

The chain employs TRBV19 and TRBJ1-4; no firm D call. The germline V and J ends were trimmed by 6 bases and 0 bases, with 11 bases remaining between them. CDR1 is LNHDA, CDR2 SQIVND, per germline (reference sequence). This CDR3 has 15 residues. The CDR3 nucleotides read TGTGCCAGTAGGGACTCGGGCACAACTAATGAAAAACTGTTTTTT. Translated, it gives CASRDSGTTNEKLFF.

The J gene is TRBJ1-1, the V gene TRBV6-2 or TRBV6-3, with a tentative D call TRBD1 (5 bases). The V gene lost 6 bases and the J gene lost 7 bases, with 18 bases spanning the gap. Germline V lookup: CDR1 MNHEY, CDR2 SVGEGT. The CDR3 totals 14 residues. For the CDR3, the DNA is TGTGCCAGCAGCTCCGGGACGGTCGCCCTTGAAGCTTTCTTT. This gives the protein CASSSGTVALEAFF.

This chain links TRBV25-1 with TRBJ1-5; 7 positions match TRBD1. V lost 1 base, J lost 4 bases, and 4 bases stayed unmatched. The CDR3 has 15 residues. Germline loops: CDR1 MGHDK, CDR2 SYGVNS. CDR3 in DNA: TGTGCCAGCAGTGAATCATCGACAGGGAATCAGCCCCAGCATTTT. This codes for CASSESSTGNQPQHF.

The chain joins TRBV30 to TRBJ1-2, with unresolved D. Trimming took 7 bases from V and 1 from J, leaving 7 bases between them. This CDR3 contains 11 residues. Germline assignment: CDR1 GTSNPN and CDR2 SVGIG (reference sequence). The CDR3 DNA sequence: TGTGCCTTTAGTGGTAACTATGGCTACACCTTC. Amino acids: CAFSGNYGYTF.

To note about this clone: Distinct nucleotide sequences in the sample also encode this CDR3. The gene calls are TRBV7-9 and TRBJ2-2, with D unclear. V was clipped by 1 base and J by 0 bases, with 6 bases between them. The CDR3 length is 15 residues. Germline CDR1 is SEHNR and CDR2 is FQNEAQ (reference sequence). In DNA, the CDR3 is TGTGCCAGCAGCTTAGTAGGAGCGAACACCGGGGAGCTGTTTTTT. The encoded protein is CASSLVGANTGELFF.

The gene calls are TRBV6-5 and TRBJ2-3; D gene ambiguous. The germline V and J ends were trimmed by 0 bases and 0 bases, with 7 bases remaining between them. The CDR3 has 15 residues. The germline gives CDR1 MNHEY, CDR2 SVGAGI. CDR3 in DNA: TGTGCCAGCAGTTACTCGTGGTCCAGCACAGATACGCAGTATTTT. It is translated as CASSYSWSSTDTQYF.

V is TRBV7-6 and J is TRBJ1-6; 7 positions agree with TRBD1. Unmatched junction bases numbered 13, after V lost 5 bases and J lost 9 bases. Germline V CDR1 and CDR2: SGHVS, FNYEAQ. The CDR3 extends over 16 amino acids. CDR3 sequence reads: CASSLGQTGLPSPLHF. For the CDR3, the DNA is TGTGCCAGCAGCCTCGGACAGACAGGGCTACCTTCACCCCTCCACTTT.

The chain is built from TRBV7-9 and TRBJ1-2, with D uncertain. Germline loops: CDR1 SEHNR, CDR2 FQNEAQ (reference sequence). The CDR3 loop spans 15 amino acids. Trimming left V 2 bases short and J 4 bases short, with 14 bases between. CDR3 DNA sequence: TGTGCCAGCAGCTTACGGCGACTGATGGGCTATGGCTACACCTTC. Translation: CASSLRRLMGYGYTF.

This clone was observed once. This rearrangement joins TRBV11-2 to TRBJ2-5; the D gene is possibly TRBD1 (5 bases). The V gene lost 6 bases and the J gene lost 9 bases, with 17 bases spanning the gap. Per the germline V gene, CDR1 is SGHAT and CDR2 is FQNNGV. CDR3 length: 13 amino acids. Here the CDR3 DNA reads TGTGCCAGCAGTTTCAGGGAAGCGTCGGCCCAGTACTTC. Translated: CASSFREASAQYF.

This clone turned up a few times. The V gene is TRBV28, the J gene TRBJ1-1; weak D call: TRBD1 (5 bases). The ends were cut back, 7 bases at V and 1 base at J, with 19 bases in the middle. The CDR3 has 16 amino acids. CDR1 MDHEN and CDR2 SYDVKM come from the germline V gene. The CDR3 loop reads CASIRGNLRKNTEAFF. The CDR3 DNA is TGTGCCAGCATTCGGGGGAATCTCAGAAAGAACACTGAAGCTTTCTTT.

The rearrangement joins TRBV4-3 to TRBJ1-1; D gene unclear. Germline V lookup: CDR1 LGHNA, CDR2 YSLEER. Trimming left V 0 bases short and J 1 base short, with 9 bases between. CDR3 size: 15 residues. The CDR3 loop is CASSQENQENTEAFF. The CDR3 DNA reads TGCGCCAGCAGCCAAGAGAATCAGGAGAACACTGAAGCTTTCTTT.

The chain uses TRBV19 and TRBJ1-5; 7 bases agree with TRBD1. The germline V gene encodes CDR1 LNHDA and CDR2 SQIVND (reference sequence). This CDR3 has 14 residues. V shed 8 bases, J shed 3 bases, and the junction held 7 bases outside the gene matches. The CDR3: CASRHDRDNQPQHF. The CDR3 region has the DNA TGTGCCAGTCGTCACGACAGGGACAATCAGCCCCAGCATTTT.

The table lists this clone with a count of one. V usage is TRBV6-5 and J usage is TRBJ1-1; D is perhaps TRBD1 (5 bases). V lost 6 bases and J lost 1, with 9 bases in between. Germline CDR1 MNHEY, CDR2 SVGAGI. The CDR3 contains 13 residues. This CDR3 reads CASRDGANTEAFF. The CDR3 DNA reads TGTGCCAGCAGGGATGGGGCGAACACTGAAGCTTTCTTT.

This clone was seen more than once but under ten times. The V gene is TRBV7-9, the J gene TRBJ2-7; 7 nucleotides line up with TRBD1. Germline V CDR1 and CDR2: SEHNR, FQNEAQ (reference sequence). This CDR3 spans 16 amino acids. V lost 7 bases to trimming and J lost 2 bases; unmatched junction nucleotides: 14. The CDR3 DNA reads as TGTGCCAGCAACATACTGGGCCGGGACAGTACCTACGAGCAGTACTTC. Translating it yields CASNILGRDSTYEQYF.

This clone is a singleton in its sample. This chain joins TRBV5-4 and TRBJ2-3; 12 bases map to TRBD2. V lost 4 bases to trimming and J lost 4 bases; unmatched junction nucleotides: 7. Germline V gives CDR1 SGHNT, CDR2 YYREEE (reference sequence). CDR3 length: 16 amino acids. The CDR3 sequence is CASSPRLAGEADTQYF. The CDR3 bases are TGTGCCAGCAGCCCAAGACTAGCGGGAGAGGCAGATACGCAGTATTTT.

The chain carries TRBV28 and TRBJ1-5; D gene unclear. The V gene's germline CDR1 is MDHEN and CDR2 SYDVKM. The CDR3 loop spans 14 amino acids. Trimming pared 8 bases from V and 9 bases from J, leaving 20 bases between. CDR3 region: CASFPGGALGPQHF. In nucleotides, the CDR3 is TGTGCCAGCTTCCCGGGAGGCGCTCTGGGGCCCCAGCATTTT.

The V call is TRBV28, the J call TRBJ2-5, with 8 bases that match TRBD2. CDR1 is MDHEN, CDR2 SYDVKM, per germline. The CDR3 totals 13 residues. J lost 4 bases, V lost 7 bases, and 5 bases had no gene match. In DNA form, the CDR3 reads TGTGCCAGCACCACCGGGGGGGGAGAGACCCAGTACTTC. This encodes CASTTGGGETQYF.

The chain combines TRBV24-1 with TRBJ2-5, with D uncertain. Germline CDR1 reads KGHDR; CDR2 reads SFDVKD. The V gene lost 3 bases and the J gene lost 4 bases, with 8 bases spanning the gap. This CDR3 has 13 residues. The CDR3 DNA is TGTGCCACCAGTGATGGGTCGCCAGAGACCCAGTACTTC. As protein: CATSDGSPETQYF.

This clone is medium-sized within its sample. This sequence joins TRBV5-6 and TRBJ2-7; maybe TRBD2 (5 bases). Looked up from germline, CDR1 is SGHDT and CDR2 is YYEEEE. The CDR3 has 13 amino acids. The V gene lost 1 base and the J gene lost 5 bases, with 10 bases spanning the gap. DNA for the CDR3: TGTGCCAGCAGCTTGAAGAGCGGTAACGAGCAGTACTTC. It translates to CASSLKSGNEQYF.

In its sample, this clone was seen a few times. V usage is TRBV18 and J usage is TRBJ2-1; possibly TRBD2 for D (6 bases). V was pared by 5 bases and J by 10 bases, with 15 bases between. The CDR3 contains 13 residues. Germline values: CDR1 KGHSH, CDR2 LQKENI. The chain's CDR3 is CASSTQPLAEQFF. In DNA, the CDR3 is TGTGCCAGCTCAACCCAGCCACTAGCCGAGCAGTTCTTC.

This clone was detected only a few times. The CDR3 loop is CASSGLAGSNTDTQYF. In DNA form, the CDR3 reads TGTGCCAGCAGTGGTTTAGCGGGATCTAACACAGATACGCAGTATTTT. The chain recombines TRBV6-1 with TRBJ2-3, with TRBD2 matching over 8 bases. Germline lookup yields CDR1 MNHNS and CDR2 SASEGT. The CDR3 sequence is 16 residues long. After removal of 4 bases from V and 2 bases from J, the junction contained 8 bases not matched to a gene.

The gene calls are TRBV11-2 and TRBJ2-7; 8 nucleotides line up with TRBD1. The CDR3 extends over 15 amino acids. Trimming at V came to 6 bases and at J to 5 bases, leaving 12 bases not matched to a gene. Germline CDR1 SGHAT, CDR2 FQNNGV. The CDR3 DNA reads TGTGCCAGCAGTTCCCAAAGGACAGGGTCCAACGAGCAGTACTTC. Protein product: CASSSQRTGSNEQYF.